The 5 T cell receptor beta chains listed next were all sequenced from one sample in a study of cytomegalovirus exposure and HLA in healthy donors. Researchers ran the PCR with 60 Vbeta and 13 Jbeta primers. Here immunoSEQ multiplex PCR was the method, and the copy in TCRdb shows in-frame clones only, minus some. The repertoire holds some 150,000 clones, with roughly three fifths as singletons. Sample: PBMCs. These receptors were taken from a woman aged 40 to 50 in good health and CMV-seronegative.

The chain combines TRBV18 with TRBJ1-1, with 7 bases that match TRBD1. The ends lost 3 bases at V and 8 bases at J; junction bases unmatched: 6. CDR1 is KGHSH and CDR2 is LQKENI in the germline V gene. The CDR3 consists of 13 residues. CDR3 sequence reads: CASSPLQDREAFF. The CDR3, as DNA: TGTGCCAGCTCACCCCTCCAGGACAGGGAAGCTTTCTTT.

This chain links TRBV4-3 with TRBJ1-1; 7 bases are shared with TRBD1. This CDR3 region has 17 residues. J lost 0 bases, V lost 4 bases, and 11 bases had no gene match. Germline CDR1 reads LGHNA; CDR2 reads YSLEER. The CDR3 nucleotides read TGCGCCAGCAGCCGATCTCGAACCGGGACAGTGAACACTGAAGCTTTCTTT. This gives the protein CASSRSRTGTVNTEAFF.

This chain links TRBV10-2 with TRBJ2-3, with D possibly matching TRBD1 (6 bases). This CDR3 spans 13 amino acids. Germline V CDR1 and CDR2: WSHSY, SAAADI. Trimming shortened V by 5 bases and J by 2 bases, and 8 bases separated the two germline ends. The CDR3 sequence is CASSTGYTDTQYF. CDR3 nucleotide sequence: TGCGCCAGCAGTACAGGGTACACAGATACGCAGTATTTT.

This clone has more than one count but fewer than ten. The CDR3 loop is CASRLVTLGQLNQPQHF. Written as DNA, the CDR3 is TGTGCAAGTCGCTTAGTGACCCTGGGACAGCTCAATCAGCCCCAGCATTTT. The V call is TRBV12-2, the J call TRBJ1-5; TRBD1, as called in the table, went unchecked against the DNA. TRBV12-2 is termed a pseudogene. The CDR3 sequence is 17 residues long.

The gene calls are TRBV10-1 and TRBJ1-6; D not certain. The CDR3 loop spans 13 amino acids. The germline V gene has CDR1 WNHNN and CDR2 SYGVQD (reference sequence). Deletions cut 4 bases from V and 7 bases from J, with 8 bases between. The CDR3 coding sequence is TGCGCCAGCAGTGGAACAGTCAATTCACCCCTCCACTTT. Translated: CASSGTVNSPLHF.